A single sample is the source of the 29 T cell receptor beta chains below, sequenced in a study of CD8 T cells in ankylosing spondylitis. Study findings and constraints: Blood from ankylosing spondylitis patients appeared to carry a characteristic roughly eight-variant TCR beta motif.

Their antigen targets remain unknown. MiXCR, applied by TCRdb to the 5' RACE reads, yields one record per CDR3 protein. The data show approximately 520,000 distinct CDR3 sequences, with roughly 5% seen just once and under 4.5% held by the top ten. Sequencing was performed on blood, either unsorted or a sorted T cell fraction (not recorded which). Receptors were obtained from a male donor with ankylosing spondylitis.

This clonotype was seen many times. The chain uses TRBV5-6 and TRBJ1-2; D ambiguous. The V and J ends lost 2 bases and 6 bases respectively, with 11 bases between them. The V gene's germline CDR1 is SGHDT and CDR2 YYEEEE. The CDR3 runs to 13 residues. The CDR3 coding sequence is TGTGCCAGCAGCTTAACTTCGGCGGATGGCTACACCTTC. This sequence encodes CASSLTSADGYTF.

The sample holds many counts of this clonotype. This chain links TRBV20-1 with TRBJ2-3; maybe TRBD2 (6 bases). Germline CDR1 reads DFQATT; CDR2 reads SNEGSKA (reference sequence). The CDR3 is 15 residues long. The V and J ends lost 3 bases and 0 bases respectively, with 13 bases between them. In DNA, the CDR3 is TGCAGTGCTAGGAAGGAGGGTACTAGCACAGATACGCAGTATTTT. Protein sequence: CSARKEGTSTDTQYF.

This clonotype was counted ten times or more. V is TRBV20-1 and J is TRBJ1-1; weak D call: TRBD1 (6 bases). Between the trimmed V and J ends, which lost 6 bases and 1 base, there was a span of 12 bases. Germline assignment: CDR1 DFQATT and CDR2 SNEGSKA (reference sequence). There are 13 residues in the CDR3. CDR3 in amino acids: CSAKQGTNTEAFF. The DNA of the CDR3 is TGCAGTGCCAAACAGGGAACGAACACTGAAGCTTTCTTT.

This clonotype was seen repeatedly, ten times or more. V and J are TRBV15 and TRBJ2-7; 8 bases fit TRBD1. V dropped 3 bases and J dropped 7; count of bases not matched to a gene: 5. Germline loops: CDR1 LNHNV, CDR2 YYDKDF (reference sequence). The CDR3 contains 13 residues. CDR3 sequence: CATSRRQGAEQYF. In DNA, the CDR3 is TGTGCCACCAGCAGGCGGCAGGGGGCTGAGCAGTACTTC.

This clonotype was counted only a few times. This sequence joins TRBV4-2 and TRBJ2-3, with D perhaps matching TRBD2 (5 bases). The CDR3 has 13 amino acids. Trimming shortened V by 6 bases and J by 0 bases, and 7 bases separated the two germline ends. Germline V CDR1 and CDR2: LGHNA, YNFKEQ. The CDR3 loop is CASRLVSTDTQYF. The CDR3 bases are TGTGCCAGCAGACTAGTAAGCACAGATACGCAGTATTTT.

This clonotype was detected ten times or more. The rearrangement links TRBV27 to TRBJ1-2; D perhaps matches TRBD1 (5 bases). Between the trimmed V and J ends, which lost 4 bases and 2 bases, there was a span of 14 bases. This CDR3 spans 15 amino acids. Germline CDR1 and CDR2: MNHEY and SMNVEV (reference sequence). The CDR3 loop reads CASSSGLPLNYGYTF. CDR3 sequence (DNA): TGTGCCAGCAGTTCGGGACTCCCATTAAACTATGGCTACACCTTC.

This clonotype was recorded many times. The V gene is TRBV20-1, the J gene TRBJ1-4, with 8 bases fitting TRBD1. The V gene's germline CDR1 is DFQATT and CDR2 SNEGSKA (reference sequence). The CDR3 contains 16 residues. With V trimmed by 5 bases and J by 8 bases, 16 bases remained unmatched. In DNA, the CDR3 is TGCAGTGCTCCTACCCAAGGACAGGGAGTAGGCGAAAAACTGTTTTTT. It translates to CSAPTQGQGVGEKLFF.

This clonotype was observed many times. The gene calls are TRBV24-1 and TRBJ1-5, with a tentative D call TRBD1 (6 bases). Germline loops: CDR1 KGHDR, CDR2 SFDVKD. The germline V and J ends were trimmed by 4 bases and 5 bases, with 11 bases remaining between them. This CDR3 region has 14 residues. The CDR3 is CATSEPGAHQPQHF. CDR3 in DNA: TGTGCCACCAGTGAACCAGGGGCTCATCAGCCCCAGCATTTT.

This clonotype was seen at least ten times. The chain carries TRBV18 and TRBJ2-2; TRBD2 is a possible D gene (5 bases). Germline lookup yields CDR1 KGHSH and CDR2 LQKENI. V lost 5 bases and J lost 3, with 7 bases in between. The CDR3 is made up of 13 amino acids. The CDR3 loop reads CASSSGYTGELFF. In DNA, the CDR3 is TGTGCCAGCTCATCGGGGTACACCGGGGAGCTGTTTTTT.

This chain connects TRBV27 to TRBJ2-5; D is possibly TRBD2 (6 bases). The V gene's germline CDR1 is MNHEY and CDR2 SMNVEV (reference sequence). V shed 5 bases and J shed 2 bases, with 21 bases lying between them. The CDR3 is 17 amino acids. As DNA, the CDR3 is TGTGCCAGCAGTCCTTTAGCGGTGGGGCGCCTACAAGAGACCCAGTACTTC. Amino acid sequence: CASSPLAVGRLQETQYF.

This clonotype was detected ten times or more. The V call is TRBV6-1, the J call TRBJ1-5; D may be TRBD1 (5 bases). Per the germline V gene, CDR1 is MNHNS and CDR2 is SASEGT. V was clipped by 8 bases and J by 4 bases, with 15 bases between them. This CDR3 contains 14 residues. The CDR3 loop reads CASGTEGYNQPQHF. CDR3 nucleotide sequence: TGTGCCAGCGGGACCGAGGGATATAATCAGCCCCAGCATTTT.

This clonotype has ten or more counts. The chain carries TRBV20-1 and TRBJ1-2; no reliable D call. V gave up 3 bases and J gave up 4 bases, with 9 bases separating them. The CDR3 has 12 amino acids. Germline lookup yields CDR1 DFQATT and CDR2 SNEGSKA (reference sequence). This CDR3 reads CSASAGLYGYTF. CDR3 nucleotides: TGCAGTGCTAGTGCCGGTCTCTATGGCTACACCTTC.

In its sample, this clonotype was seen many times. This chain links TRBV11-1 with TRBJ1-6; D gene ambiguous. Trimming removed 0 bases from V and 13 bases from J, with 13 bases in between. The CDR3 has 14 amino acids. Germline CDR1 and CDR2: SGHAT and FQDESV (reference sequence). The CDR3 spells CASSLAFNRAPLHF. The DNA of the CDR3 is TGTGCCAGCAGCTTAGCGTTTAACCGGGCGCCCCTCCACTTT.

This clonotype occurred many times. The CDR3 region has the DNA TGTGCCAGCAGTGTATACGCGGGAGCCTACGAGCAGTACTTC. The encoded protein is CASSVYAGAYEQYF. This chain joins TRBV2 and TRBJ2-7, with 7 bases identical to TRBD2. Germline-derived CDR1 and CDR2 are SNHLY and FYNNEI. After removal of 4 bases from V and 2 bases from J, the junction contained 5 bases not matched to a gene. The CDR3 loop spans 14 amino acids. The entire variable domain, with the rest obtained from reference TRBV2 and TRBJ2-7, is as follows: EPEVTQTPSHQVTQMGQEVILRCVPISNHLYFYWYRQILGQKVEFLVSFYNNEISEKSEIFDDQFSVERPDGSNFTLKIRSTKLEDSAMYFCASSVYAGAYEQYFGPGTRLTVT.

This clonotype was seen more than once but under ten times. This chain connects TRBV9 to TRBJ2-1; 8 nucleotides match TRBD2. The ends lost 4 bases at V and 6 bases at J; junction bases unmatched: 12. The CDR3 sequence is 16 residues long. Germline lookup yields CDR1 SGDLS and CDR2 YYNGEE. CDR3 in amino acids: CASSPGGGIGFNEQFF. The CDR3 region has the DNA TGTGCCAGCAGCCCGGGGGGGGGGATCGGGTTCAATGAGCAGTTCTTC.

The chain has TRBV12-3 or TRBV12-4 and TRBJ2-1, with D perhaps TRBD1 (6 bases). V gave up 7 bases and J gave up 5 bases, with 15 bases separating them. The CDR3 has 14 residues. The CDR3 DNA sequence: TGTGCCAGCACGTTGGGGGCAGTTAACAATGAGCAGTTCTTC. Protein sequence: CASTLGAVNNEQFF.

The chain is built from TRBV19 and TRBJ2-7; 8 nucleotides match TRBD1. The germline CDR1 and CDR2 sequences are LNHDA and SQIVND (reference sequence). This CDR3 is built from 15 residues. V lost 4 bases and J lost 6; bases outside the gene matches: 11. CDR3 DNA: TGTGCCAGTAGTAACCCATGGACAGGGTCGGGCGAGCAGTACTTC. Protein sequence: CASSNPWTGSGEQYF.

The chain employs TRBV4-1 and TRBJ2-3; the match to TRBD2 covers 13 bases. The CDR3 consists of 17 residues. The germline gives CDR1 MGHRA, CDR2 YSYEKL. V shed 2 bases, J shed 3 bases, and the junction held 5 bases outside the gene matches. CDR3 in amino acids: CASSQSRTSGSTDTQYF. The CDR3 region has the DNA TGCGCCAGCAGCCAATCTCGGACTAGCGGGAGTACAGATACGCAGTATTTT.

This clonotype was counted many times. The rearrangement uses TRBV5-1 and TRBJ2-1; 9 bases are shared with TRBD1. The CDR3 is made up of 16 amino acids. The germline CDR1 and CDR2 sequences are SGHRS and YFSETQ. Trimming removed 4 bases from V and 7 bases from J; junction bases left unmatched: 12. The CDR3: CASSETGGHGANEQFF. In DNA, the CDR3 is TGCGCCAGCAGCGAGACAGGGGGGCATGGTGCGAATGAGCAGTTCTTC.

This clonotype was observed at least ten times. This rearrangement joins TRBV11-2 to TRBJ2-1; the D gene could be TRBD1 or TRBD2 (5 bases each). Trimming took off 5 bases at V and 4 bases at J, with 24 bases between the two ends. Germline V gene sequence: CDR1 SGHAT, CDR2 FQNNGV. The CDR3 length is 18 residues. The CDR3 here is CASSRRGGGAPDYNEQFF. The CDR3 DNA reads TGTGCCAGCAGCCGTAGGGGTGGGGGTGCACCCGATTACAATGAGCAGTTCTTC. The whole variable domain, filled in from reference TRBV11-2 and TRBJ2-1, reads EAGVAQSPRYKIIEKRQSVAFWCNPISGHATLYWYQQILGQGPKLLIQFQNNGVVDDSQLPKDRFSAERLKGVDSTLKIQPAKLEDSAVYLCASSRRGGGAPDYNEQFFGPGTRLTVL.

The chain links TRBV20-1 to TRBJ2-7, with 13 positions matching TRBD2. After removal of 5 bases from V and 2 bases from J, the junction contained 6 bases not matched to a gene. The length of the CDR3 is 15 residues. Germline CDR1 and CDR2: DFQATT and SNEGSKA (reference sequence). The CDR3 loop is CSASGTSGDPYEQYF. CDR3 DNA sequence: TGCAGTGCTTCCGGGACTAGCGGGGATCCCTACGAGCAGTACTTC.

This clonotype was seen at least ten times. The V call is TRBV5-1, the J call TRBJ2-7; maybe TRBD2 (6 bases). The ends were cut back, 3 bases at V and 3 bases at J, with 19 bases in the middle. The CDR3 is made up of 16 amino acids. CDR1 and CDR2 (germline): SGHRS, YFSETQ. The CDR3 protein is CASSSHPGGFNYEQYF. CDR3 nucleotide sequence: TGCGCCAGCAGCTCACACCCCGGGGGATTTAACTACGAGCAGTACTTC.

This clonotype was observed at least ten times. The chain combines TRBV20-1 with TRBJ1-1; no reliable D call. V was shortened by 8 bases and J by 1 base, with 17 bases between the two germline ends. CDR3 length: 14 amino acids. From germline, CDR1 is DFQATT and CDR2 SNEGSKA (reference sequence). The CDR3 region is CSSRAVTKNTEAFF. The CDR3 bases are TGCAGTTCAAGGGCAGTGACCAAGAACACTGAAGCTTTCTTT.

This clonotype was seen many times. This chain joins TRBV20-1 and TRBJ1-5; TRBD1 agrees at 7 bases. Trimming at V came to 1 base and at J to 16 bases, leaving 13 bases not matched to a gene. This CDR3 region has 13 residues. CDR1 is DFQATT and CDR2 is SNEGSKA in the germline V gene (reference sequence). The CDR3 DNA reads as TGCAGTGCTAGAGCCGGGGGACAGTTAGATCACCATTTT. The encoded protein is CSARAGGQLDHHF.

Points on this clonotype: A read error is possible here, since a much larger clone lies one base away. V is TRBV6-2 or TRBV6-3 and J is TRBJ2-2, with D maybe TRBD2 (5 bases). The V end lost 4 bases, the J end lost 4 bases, and 10 bases lay between the germline ends. Germline V gene data show CDR1 as MNHEY and CDR2 as SVGEGT. This CDR3 spans 14 amino acids. The CDR3 bases are TGTGCCAGCAGTTGCTTGAGGGTCACCGGGGAGCTGTTTTTT. Protein: CASSCLRVTGELFF.

This clonotype was observed at least ten times. The chain couples TRBV6-5 to TRBJ1-2, with D unresolved. The V gene's germline CDR1 is MNHEY and CDR2 SVGAGI. CDR3 length: 14 amino acids. V lost 0 bases, J lost 9 bases, and 14 bases lay in between. CDR3 sequence (DNA): TGTGCCAGCAGTTACTCGAGAGGGAGTTTACGCTACACCTTC. It translates to CASSYSRGSLRYTF.

This clonotype was observed at least ten times. The V and J genes are TRBV10-2 and TRBJ2-7, with TRBD2 matching 7 bases. CDR1 and CDR2 from the germline V gene are WSHSY and SAAADI. The CDR3 is 14 residues long. With V trimmed by 6 bases and J by 2 bases, 7 bases remained unmatched. The CDR3 protein is CASRKTSDAYEQYF. As DNA, the CDR3 is TGCGCCAGCAGGAAAACTAGCGACGCCTACGAGCAGTACTTC.

A note on this clonotype: A much larger clone differs by one base, so this may be a read error. The rearrangement links TRBV7-2 to TRBJ1-3; 8 bases fit TRBD1. J gave up 3 bases and V 5 bases, and 3 bases lay outside the gene matches. Germline loops: CDR1 SGHTA, CDR2 FQGNSA. This CDR3 has 14 amino acids. CDR3 DNA: TGTGCCAGCAGCACAGGACAGGGTGGAAACACCATATATTTT. Residues: CASSTGQGGNTIYF. The variable domain in full, with the rest retrieved from reference TRBV7-2 and TRBJ1-3, is GAGVSQSPSNKVTEKGKDVELRCDPISGHTALYWYRQSLGQGLEFLIYFQGNSAPDKSGLPSDRFSAERTGGSVSTLTIQRTQQEDSAVYLCASSTGQGGNTIYFGEGSWLTVV.

This sequence joins TRBV5-1 and TRBJ2-5, with D possibly matching TRBD1 (6 bases). The length of the CDR3 is 13 residues. Trimming pared 2 bases from V and 6 bases from J, leaving 11 bases between. In germline, CDR1 is SGHRS, CDR2 YFSETQ. CDR3 protein: CASSLDRLQTQYF. CDR3 bases: TGCGCCAGCAGCTTAGACAGGCTTCAGACCCAGTACTTC.